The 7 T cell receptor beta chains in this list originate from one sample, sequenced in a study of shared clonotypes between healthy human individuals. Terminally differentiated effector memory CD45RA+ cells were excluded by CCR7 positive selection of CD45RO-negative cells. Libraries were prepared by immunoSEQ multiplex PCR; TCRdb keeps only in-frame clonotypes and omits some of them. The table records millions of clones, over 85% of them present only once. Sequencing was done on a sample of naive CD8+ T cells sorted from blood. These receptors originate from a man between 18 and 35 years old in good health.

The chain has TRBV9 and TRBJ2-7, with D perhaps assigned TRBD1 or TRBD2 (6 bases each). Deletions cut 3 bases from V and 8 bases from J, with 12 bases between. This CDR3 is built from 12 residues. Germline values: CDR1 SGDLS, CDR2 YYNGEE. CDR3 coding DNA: TGTGCCAGCAGCGCGGAGGGGGGCCAGCAGTACTTC. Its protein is CASSAEGGQQYF.

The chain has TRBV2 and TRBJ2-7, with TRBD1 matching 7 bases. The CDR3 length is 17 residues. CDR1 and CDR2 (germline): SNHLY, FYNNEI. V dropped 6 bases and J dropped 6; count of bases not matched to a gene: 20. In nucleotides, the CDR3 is TGTGCCAGCAGCGCAACCGAGATACAGGGGCCCCTGGTCGAGCAGTACTTC. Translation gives CASSATEIQGPLVEQYF.

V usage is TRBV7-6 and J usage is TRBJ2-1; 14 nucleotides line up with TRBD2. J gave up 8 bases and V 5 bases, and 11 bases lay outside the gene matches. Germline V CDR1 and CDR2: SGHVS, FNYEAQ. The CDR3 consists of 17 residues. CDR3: CASSPHSGTSGGDEQFF. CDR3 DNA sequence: TGTGCCAGCAGCCCGCATTCCGGGACTAGCGGGGGCGATGAGCAGTTCTTC. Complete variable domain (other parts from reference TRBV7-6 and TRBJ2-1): GAGVSQSPRYKVTKRGQDVALRCDPISGHVSLYWYRQALGQGPEFLTYFNYEAQQDKSGLPNDRFSAERPEGSISTLTIQRTEQRDSAMYRCASSPHSGTSGGDEQFFGPGTRLTVL.

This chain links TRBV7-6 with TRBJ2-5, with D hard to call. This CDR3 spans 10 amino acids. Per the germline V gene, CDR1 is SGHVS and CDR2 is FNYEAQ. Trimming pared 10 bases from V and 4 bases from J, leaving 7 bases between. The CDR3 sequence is CATSRETQYF. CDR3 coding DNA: TGTGCCACCTCCCGAGAGACCCAGTACTTC.

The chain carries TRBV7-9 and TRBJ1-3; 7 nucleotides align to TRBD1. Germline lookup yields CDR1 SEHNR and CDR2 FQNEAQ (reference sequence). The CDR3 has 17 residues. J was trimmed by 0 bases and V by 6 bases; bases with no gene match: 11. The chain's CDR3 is CASSGEQGELSGNTIYF. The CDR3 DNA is TGTGCCAGCAGTGGGGAGCAGGGGGAACTCTCTGGAAACACCATATATTTT. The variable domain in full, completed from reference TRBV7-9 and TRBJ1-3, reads DTGVSQNPRHKITKRGQNVTFRCDPISEHNRLYWYRQTLGQGPEFLTYFQNEAQLEKSRLLSDRFSAERPKGSFSTLEIQRTEQGDSAMYLCASSGEQGELSGNTIYFGEGSWLTVV.

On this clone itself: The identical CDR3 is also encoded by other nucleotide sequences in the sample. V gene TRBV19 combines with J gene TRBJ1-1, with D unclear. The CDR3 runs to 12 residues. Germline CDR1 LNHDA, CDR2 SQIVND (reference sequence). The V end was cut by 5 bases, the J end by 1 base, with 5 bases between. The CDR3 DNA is TGTGCCAGTAGTCGGGGGAACACTGAAGCTTTCTTT. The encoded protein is CASSRGNTEAFF.

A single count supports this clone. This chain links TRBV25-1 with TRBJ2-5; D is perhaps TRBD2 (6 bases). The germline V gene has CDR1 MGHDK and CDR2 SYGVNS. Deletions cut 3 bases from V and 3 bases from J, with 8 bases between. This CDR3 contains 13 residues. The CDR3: CASSEGLKETQYF. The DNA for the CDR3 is TGTGCCAGCAGTGAGGGACTTAAAGAGACCCAGTACTTC. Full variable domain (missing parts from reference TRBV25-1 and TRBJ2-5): EADIYQTPRYLVIGTGKKITLECSQTMGHDKMYWYQQDPGMELHLIHYSYGVNSTEKGDLSSESTVSRIRTEHFPLTLESARPSHTSQYLCASSEGLKETQYFGPGTRLLVL.